This T cell receptor beta chain was captured by sequencing in a study of T-cell reconstitution after alpha-beta-depleted transplantation in children (TCRdb year 2016). Regarding the study in general: The study quantitatively tracked T-cell immune reconstitution after TCRalphabeta/CD19-depleted allogeneic hematopoietic cell transplantation in children using TCR repertoire profiling.

The paper as a whole reports these results and caveats: Apparently early alphabetaT-cell count recovery about two months after transplant reportedly relied on only several hundred rapidly expanded clones derived from non-depleted graft cells. The frequencies of hyperexpanded clones fell over the following months, and after one year, T-cell counts and TCRbeta diversity were mostly attributed to newly produced T cells. The high TCRbeta diversity at day 60 in some patients was ascribed to recipient T cells and intrathymic progenitors that had survived conditioning.

The treatment or condition label here, explained by the study, means: allogeneic hematopoietic cell transplantation with graft depleted of TCRalphabeta T cells and CD19 B cells. The transplant recipients were children given TCRalphabeta/CD19-depleted allogeneic hematopoietic cell grafts. Library preparation used PCR. The sequencing machine was an Illumina HiSeq 2500. TCR library preparation used molecular barcoding, with unique molecular identifiers applied to normalize quantification of the TCRbeta repertoire. TCRdb reworked the public reads: Q25 trimming with fastp, MiXCR clone assembly, productive beta chains retained. For every CDR3 protein sequence, its rows merge into one entry that carries the most common genes and DNA. The sample yields roughly 420,000 distinct CDR3 sequences; roughly 16% were counted once. The top ten clonotypes cover 25% to 30% of the sample. To note about this clonotype: Its antigen target is currently unknown. There are no base qualities to consult, and no much larger clone falls within one base.

CDR1 and CDR2 (SEHNR, FQNEAQ) derive from the germline V gene (reference sequence). Including the terminal cysteine and phenylalanine, the CDR3 comprises 14 residues. Solely the CDR3 DNA is kept, with 42 bases framed from the first base. Trimming at the junction amounts to 4 bases on V and 0 bases on J, and the germline ends lie 10 bases apart. The specimen comprised PBMCs, mostly from graft donor cells, sampled 360 days after TCRalphabeta/CD19-depleted stem cell transplant. The clonotype was recovered from a boy in the first two years of life who had a stem cell transplant for Wiskott-Aldrich syndrome, so the T cells may come from the graft donor. The chain joins TRBV7-9 to TRBJ2-7, and TRBD2 may be the D gene, going by 5 matching bases. The DNA sequence is TGTGCCAGCAGCTCACCGAGGGACTCCTACGAGCAGTACTTC. It translates as CASSSPRDSYEQYF.